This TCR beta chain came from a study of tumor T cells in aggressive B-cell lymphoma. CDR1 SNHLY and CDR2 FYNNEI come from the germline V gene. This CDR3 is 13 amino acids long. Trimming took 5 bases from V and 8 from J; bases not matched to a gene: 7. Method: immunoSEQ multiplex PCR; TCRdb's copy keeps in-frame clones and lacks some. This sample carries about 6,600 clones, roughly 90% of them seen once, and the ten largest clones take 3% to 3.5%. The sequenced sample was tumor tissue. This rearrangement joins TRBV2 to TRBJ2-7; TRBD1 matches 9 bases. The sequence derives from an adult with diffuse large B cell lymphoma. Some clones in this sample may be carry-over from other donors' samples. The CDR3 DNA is TGTGCCAGCAGTCCGTGGGACAGGGTTAAGCAGTACTTC. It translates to CASSPWDRVKQYF.